This T cell receptor (beta chain) derives from a study of cytomegalovirus exposure and HLA in healthy donors. Study-wide background: Unique TCRs from HLA-typed donors, around 79 million of them, were held in an early data release.

Researchers ran the PCR with 60 Vbeta and 13 Jbeta primers. Data came from immunoSEQ multiplex PCR; TCRdb stores just in-frame clones and leaves some out. Of roughly 200,000 clones listed, 82% are singletons. This CDR3 is built from 16 residues. The germline V gene encodes CDR1 SGDLS and CDR2 YYNGEE. Deletions cut 6 bases from V and 3 bases from J, with 19 bases between. As concerns this clone: Its cognate antigen is unknown.

Study-level points and caveats: As immune exposure information, only CMV serostatus was available.

This clonotype was sampled from a woman between 40 and 50 years old in good health and CMV-seronegative. Input material: PBMCs. This rearrangement joins TRBV9 to TRBJ1-3; tentatively, D is TRBD1 (5 bases). DNA of the CDR3: TGTGCCAGCACCATAGACGTCGGGGGAGGTGGAAACACCATATATTTT. This gives the protein CASTIDVGGGGNTIYF.